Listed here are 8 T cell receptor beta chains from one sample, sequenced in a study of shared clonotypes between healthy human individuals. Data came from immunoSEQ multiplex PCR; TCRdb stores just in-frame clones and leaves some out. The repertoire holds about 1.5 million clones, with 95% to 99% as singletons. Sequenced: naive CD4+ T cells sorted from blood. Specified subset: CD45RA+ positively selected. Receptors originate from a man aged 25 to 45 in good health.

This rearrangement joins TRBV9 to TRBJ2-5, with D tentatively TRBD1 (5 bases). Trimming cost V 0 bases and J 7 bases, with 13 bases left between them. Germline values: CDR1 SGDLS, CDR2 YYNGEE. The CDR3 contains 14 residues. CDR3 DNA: TGTGCCAGCAGCGTAGGGGGCCAGGTAGGGACCCAGTACTTC. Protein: CASSVGGQVGTQYF.

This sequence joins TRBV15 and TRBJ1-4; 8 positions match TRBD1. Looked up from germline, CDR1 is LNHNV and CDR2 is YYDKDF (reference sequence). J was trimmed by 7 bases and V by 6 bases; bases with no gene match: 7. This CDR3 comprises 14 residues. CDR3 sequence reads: CATSWGRGREKLFF. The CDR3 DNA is TGTGCCACCAGTTGGGGCAGGGGGCGTGAAAAACTGTTTTTT.

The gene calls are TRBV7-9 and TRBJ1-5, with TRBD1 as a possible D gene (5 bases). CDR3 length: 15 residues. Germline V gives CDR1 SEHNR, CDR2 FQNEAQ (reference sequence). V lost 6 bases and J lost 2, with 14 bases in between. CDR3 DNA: TGTGCCAGCAGTTTCGACAGAGCCCGCAATCAGCCCCAGCATTTT. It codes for CASSFDRARNQPQHF.

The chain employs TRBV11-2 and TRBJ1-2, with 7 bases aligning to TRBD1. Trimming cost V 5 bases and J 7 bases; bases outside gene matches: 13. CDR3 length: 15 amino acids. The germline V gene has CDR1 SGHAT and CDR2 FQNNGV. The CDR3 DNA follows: TGTGCCAGCAGCCCATTAACAGGGGCGCGACCTGGCTACACCTTC. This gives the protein CASSPLTGARPGYTF.

This CDR3 reads CASSEAGGLLRNIQYF. The CDR3 bases are TGTGCCAGCAGTGAAGCTGGTGGACTCCTCCGGAACATTCAGTACTTC. The V call is TRBV2, the J call TRBJ2-4; D may be TRBD2 (5 bases). The ends were cut back, 0 bases at V and 7 bases at J, with 16 bases in the middle. The CDR3 totals 16 residues. Looked up from germline, CDR1 is SNHLY and CDR2 is FYNNEI.

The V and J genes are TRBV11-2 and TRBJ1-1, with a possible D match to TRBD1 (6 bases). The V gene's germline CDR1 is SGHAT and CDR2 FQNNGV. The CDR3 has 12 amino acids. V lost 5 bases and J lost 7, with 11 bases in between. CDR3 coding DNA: TGTGCCAGCAGCCGCGGGACACTTGAAGCTTTCTTT. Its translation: CASSRGTLEAFF. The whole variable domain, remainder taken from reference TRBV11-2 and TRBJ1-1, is EAGVAQSPRYKIIEKRQSVAFWCNPISGHATLYWYQQILGQGPKLLIQFQNNGVVDDSQLPKDRFSAERLKGVDSTLKIQPAKLEDSAVYLCASSRGTLEAFFGQGTRLTVV.

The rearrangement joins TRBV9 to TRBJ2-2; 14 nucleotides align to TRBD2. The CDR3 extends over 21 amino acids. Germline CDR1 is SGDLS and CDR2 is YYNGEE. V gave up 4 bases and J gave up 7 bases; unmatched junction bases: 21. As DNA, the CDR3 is TGTGCCAGCAGCTTCCGACCCTCAACCCGGACTAGCGGGAGGAATGTCGGGGAGCTGTTTTTT. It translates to CASSFRPSTRTSGRNVGELFF.

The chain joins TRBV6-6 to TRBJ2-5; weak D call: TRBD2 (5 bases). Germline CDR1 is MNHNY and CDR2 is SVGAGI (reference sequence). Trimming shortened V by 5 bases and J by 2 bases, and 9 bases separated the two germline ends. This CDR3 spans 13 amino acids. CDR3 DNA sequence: TGTGCCAGCAGTCGTCTAGCTCAAGAGACCCAGTACTTC. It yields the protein CASSRLAQETQYF.